This is a list of T cell receptor beta chains from one sample in a study of cytomegalovirus exposure and HLA in healthy donors. The protocol was immunoSEQ multiplex PCR, while the TCRdb copy is restricted to in-frame clones and leaves out a portion. In the table there are some 120,000 clones, 70% to 85% of which are singletons. Material for sequencing was PBMCs. These receptors were obtained from a man aged 18 to 35 in good health and CMV-seropositive. The CDR3 runs from the conserved cysteine through the conserved F or W. D genes are given only for firm matches. Clone size is shown for a subset of rows, as once, few, many or a class of expanded clone.

v_gene	abundance	j_gene	d_gene	CDR3nt	CDR3aa
TRBV19	NA	TRBJ1-1	NA	TGTGCCACGACCCATCGCCGGGAAAACACTGAAGCTTTCTTT	CATTHRRENTEAFF
TRBV7-6	NA	TRBJ1-4	TRBD1	TGTGCCAGCAGGCGTACAGGGGGCGGCAGTGAAAAACTGTTTTTT	CASRRTGGGSEKLFF
TRBV19	NA	TRBJ2-5	TRBD2	TGTGCCAGTAGTCGGGGGGGGCGTATCCAAGAGACCCAGTACTTC	CASSRGGRIQETQYF
TRBV7-9	NA	TRBJ1-2	TRBD1	TGTGCCAGCAGCGGGGGACAGGAGCGGGATGGCTACACCTTC	CASSGGQERDGYTF
TRBV27	NA	TRBJ2-1	TRBD2	TGTGCCAGCAGTCCCCCAATGCGGGAGAATTCAGATGAGCAGTTCTTC	CASSPPMRENSDEQFF
TRBV9	few	TRBJ1-1	TRBD1	TGTGCCAGCAGCGCCTACTTTCCAGGGGGGAACACTGAAGCTTTCTTT	CASSAYFPGGNTEAFF
TRBV29-1	NA	TRBJ2-4	TRBD2	TGCAGCGTTTCTAGCGGGGGAGGTAACATTCAGTACTTC	CSVSSGGGNIQYF
TRBV6-5	NA	TRBJ2-3	NA	TGTGCCAGCAGTCAAGGGACTCGCACAGATACGCAGTATTTT	CASSQGTRTDTQYF
TRBV19	NA	TRBJ2-5	NA	TGTGCCAATATAACACCGGATGGCCCTAGGATGGACCAAGAGACCCAGTACTTC	CANITPDGPRMDQETQYF
TRBV10-1	once	TRBJ2-5	TRBD2	TGCGCCAGCAGTTCATCCAGCGGGGGGCCTCAGCAAGAGACCCAGTACTTC	CASSSSSGGPQQETQYF
TRBV28	NA	TRBJ1-6	NA	TGTGCCAGCACCTTACCCGGGATTGGACCCCTCCACTTT	CASTLPGIGPLHF
TRBV28	NA	TRBJ1-1	NA	TGTGCCAGCACCGCGGCCCGGAACACTGAAGCTTTCTTT	CASTAARNTEAFF
TRBV7-9	NA	TRBJ2-1	NA	TGTGCCAGCAGCTTAGTTCGGTGGCAGGAGGGCAATGAGCAGTTCTTC	CASSLVRWQEGNEQFF
TRBV7-9	NA	TRBJ1-3	TRBD1	TGTGCCAGCAGCTTAGGTGGGACAGGGGATGGAAACACCATATATTTT	CASSLGGTGDGNTIYF
TRBV11-2	NA	TRBJ2-7	TRBD1	TGTGCCAGCAGCTTGACAGGGGCCGAGCAGTACTTC	CASSLTGAEQYF
TRBV29-1	NA	TRBJ1-2	TRBD1	TGCAGCGTTGAGGGACAGCTCTATGGCTACACCTTC	CSVEGQLYGYTF
TRBV30	NA	TRBJ1-2	TRBD1	TGTGCCTGGAGTGGGAGGAGATCGGGACAGGGGGCTGAAGGCTACACCTTC	CAWSGRRSGQGAEGYTF
TRBV6-1	NA	TRBJ1-1	TRBD1	TGTGCCAGCAGAGCCTTGACAGGGGGCAACACTGAAGCTTTCTTT	CASRALTGGNTEAFF
TRBV6-1	NA	TRBJ2-7	NA	TGTGCCAGTGAAGTCCAGGAATCCTACGAGCAGTACTTC	CASEVQESYEQYF
TRBV6-6	NA	TRBJ2-2	TRBD2	TGTGCCAGCAGCCCCCTGGGACTAGCGGGGCGAGAGGAGCTGTTTTTT	CASSPLGLAGREELFF
TRBV7-9	NA	TRBJ2-1	TRBD1	TGTGCCAGCAGCTTAGGAACAGGGGACGGGAATGAGCAGTTCTTC	CASSLGTGDGNEQFF
TRBV7-9	few	TRBJ2-5	TRBD2	TGTGCCAGCAGCCCAATCCCTGACGGGCGGGGGGCCCAGTACTTC	CASSPIPDGRGAQYF
TRBV19	NA	TRBJ1-1	TRBD1	TGTGCCAGTACCGAAAGGGCAGGGGGGATGAACACTGAAGCTTTCTTT	CASTERAGGMNTEAFF
TRBV5-1	NA	TRBJ1-6	TRBD1	TGCGCCAGTACAGGAGGAGGGACAGTCGGTTCACCCCTCCACTTT	CASTGGGTVGSPLHF
TRBV28	NA	TRBJ1-2	NA	TGTGCCAGCAGAAACCAAGTGGGACAAGCTCATCCCTATGGCTACACCTTC	CASRNQVGQAHPYGYTF
TRBV7-9	NA	TRBJ1-3	NA	TGTGCCAGCAGCTTAGAGACAAGCTCTGGAAACACCATATATTTT	CASSLETSSGNTIYF
TRBV27	NA	TRBJ2-4	NA	TGTGCCAGCAGTTTATCGGAGGGAGGCGTTAACAGTCAGTACTTC	CASSLSEGGVNSQYF
TRBV4-2	NA	TRBJ1-1	NA	TGTGCCAGCAGCCAAGATGCTGAGGCGGCTGAAGCTTTCTTT	CASSQDAEAAEAFF
TRBV30	NA	TRBJ2-3	NA	TGTGCCTGGAGTGCTCGGGGGACAGATACGCAGTATTTT	CAWSARGTDTQYF
TRBV11-1	NA	TRBJ2-1	TRBD2	TGTGCCAGCAGCTTAGCTCGTCTAGCGGGGGGGGTCGATGAGCAGTTCTTC	CASSLARLAGGVDEQFF
TRBV5-6	NA	TRBJ1-3	NA	TGTGCCAGCAGCTTGGCCCAAAACACCATATATTTT	CASSLAQNTIYF
TRBV6-1	NA	TRBJ2-3	NA	TGTGCCAGCACTGGTCGGGTCGTTGAACCAGATACGCAGTATTTT	CASTGRVVEPDTQYF
TRBV7-2	NA	TRBJ1-1	NA	TGTGCCAGCAGCGTCAGGGGAACTGAAGCTTTCTTT	CASSVRGTEAFF
TRBV4-2	NA	TRBJ2-7	TRBD1	TGTGCCAGCAGCCAAGCGGGACAGGGGGTGGGGGAGCAGTACTTC	CASSQAGQGVGEQYF
TRBV6-1	NA	TRBJ1-1	NA	TGTGCCAGCAGGTTACAGCTGAACACTGAAGCTTTCTTT	CASRLQLNTEAFF
TRBV29-1	NA	TRBJ2-2	NA	TGCAGCGTCGTCGGGGAGCTGTTTTTT	CSVVGELFF
TRBV7-9	few	TRBJ1-6	TRBD1	TGTGCCAGCAGCTCGCAGGGACAGTCGGTTCGGTCACCCCTCCACTTT	CASSSQGQSVRSPLHF
TRBV27	NA	TRBJ1-1	TRBD1	TGTGCCAGCAGTTTTCGCGGGGTAGGGGGCTTTGACACTGAAGCTTTCTTT	CASSFRGVGGFDTEAFF
TRBV5-1	once	TRBJ1-1	TRBD1	TGCGCCAGCAGCTTGTCTCCAGGGGGCGACACTGAAGCTTTCTTT	CASSLSPGGDTEAFF
TRBV2	NA	TRBJ2-7	TRBD1	TGTGCCAGCAGTGGGGCCGACAGGGGACCCCCTTACGAGCAGTACTTC	CASSGADRGPPYEQYF
TRBV7-6	once	TRBJ2-7	NA	TGTGCCAGCAGCTTAGCTCCTAGCTCCTACGAGCAGTACTTC	CASSLAPSSYEQYF
TRBV5-1	NA	TRBJ2-1	TRBD2	TGCGCCAGCAGCTTGGTAACGGGGGGGGATTACAATGAGCAGTTCTTC	CASSLVTGGDYNEQFF